This TCR beta chain was identified during a study of blood T cell repertoires in COVID-19. Germline V CDR1 and CDR2: LNHDA, SQIVND (reference sequence). With 4 bases removed from V and 3 bases from J, the gap between germline ends came to 19 bases. There are 17 residues in the CDR3. Sequencing used immunoSEQ multiplex PCR; TCRdb keeps in-frame clones, though not all of them. This table has about 290,000 clones, more than 80% appearing once. The chain links TRBV19 to TRBJ1-5; unclear D gene. The clonotype originates from a woman aged 25 to 39 with active or convalescent COVID-19. Specimen: peripheral blood. The CDR3 nucleotides are TGTGCCAGTAGTACCCCCCACGTACCGGGGAACAATCAGCCCCAGCATTTT. It is translated as CASSTPHVPGNNQPQHF.